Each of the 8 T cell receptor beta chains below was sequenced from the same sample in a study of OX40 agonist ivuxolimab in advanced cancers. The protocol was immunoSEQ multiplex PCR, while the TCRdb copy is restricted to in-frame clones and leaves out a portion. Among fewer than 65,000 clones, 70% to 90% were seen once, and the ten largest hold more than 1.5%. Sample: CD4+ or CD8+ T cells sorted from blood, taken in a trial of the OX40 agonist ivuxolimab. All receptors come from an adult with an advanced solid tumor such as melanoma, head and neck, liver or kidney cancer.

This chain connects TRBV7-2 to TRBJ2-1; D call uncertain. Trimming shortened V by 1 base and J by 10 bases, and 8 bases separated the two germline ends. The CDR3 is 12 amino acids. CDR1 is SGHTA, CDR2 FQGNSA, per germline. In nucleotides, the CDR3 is TGTGCCAGCAGCTTAGTGGTAGCCGAGCAGTTCTTC. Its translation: CASSLVVAEQFF.

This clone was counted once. The DNA for the CDR3 is TGTGCCATCAGTGAGTCGGGGTCTAGCGGGAGCCCCGGGGAGCTGTTTTTT. Protein product: CAISESGSSGSPGELFF. The rearrangement joins TRBV10-3 to TRBJ2-2; 10 nucleotides agree with TRBD2. The CDR3 extends over 17 amino acids. CDR1 is ENHRY and CDR2 is SYGVKD in the germline V gene. Germline trimming cut 0 bases from V and 6 bases from J; bases unmatched to any gene: 7.

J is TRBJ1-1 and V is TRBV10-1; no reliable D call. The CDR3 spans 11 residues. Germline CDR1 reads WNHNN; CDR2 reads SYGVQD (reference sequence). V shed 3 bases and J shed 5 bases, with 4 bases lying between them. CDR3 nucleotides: TGCGCCAGCAGTGATAGAACTGAAGCTTTCTTT. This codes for CASSDRTEAFF.

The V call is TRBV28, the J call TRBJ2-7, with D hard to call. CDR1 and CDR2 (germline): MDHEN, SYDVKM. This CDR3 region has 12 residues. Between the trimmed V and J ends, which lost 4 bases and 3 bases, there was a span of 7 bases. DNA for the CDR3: TGTGCCAGCAGTTCACCGAGCTACGAGCAGTACTTC. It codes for CASSSPSYEQYF.

The CDR3 here is CASSPHRYYTEAFF. In nucleotides, the CDR3 is TGTGCCAGCAGCCCCCACAGGTACTACACTGAAGCTTTCTTT. The chain has TRBV7-6 and TRBJ1-1, with D perhaps TRBD1 (5 bases). The CDR3 consists of 14 residues. In germline, CDR1 is SGHVS, CDR2 FNYEAQ. V dropped 5 bases and J dropped 3 bases, with 13 bases sitting between them.

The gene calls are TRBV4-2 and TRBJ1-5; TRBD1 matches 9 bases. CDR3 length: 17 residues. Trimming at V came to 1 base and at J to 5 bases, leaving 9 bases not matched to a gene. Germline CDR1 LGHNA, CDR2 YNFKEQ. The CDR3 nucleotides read TGTGCCAGCAGCCAAGCCGGAGGGGGACAGGGATATCAGCCCCAGCATTTT. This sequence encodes CASSQAGGGQGYQPQHF.

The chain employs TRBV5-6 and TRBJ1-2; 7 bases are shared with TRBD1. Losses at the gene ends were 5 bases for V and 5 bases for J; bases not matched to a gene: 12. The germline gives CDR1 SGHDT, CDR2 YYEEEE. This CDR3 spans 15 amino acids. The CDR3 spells CASRLGTASWYGYTF. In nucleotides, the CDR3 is TGTGCCAGCAGACTGGGGACAGCGTCCTGGTATGGCTACACCTTC.

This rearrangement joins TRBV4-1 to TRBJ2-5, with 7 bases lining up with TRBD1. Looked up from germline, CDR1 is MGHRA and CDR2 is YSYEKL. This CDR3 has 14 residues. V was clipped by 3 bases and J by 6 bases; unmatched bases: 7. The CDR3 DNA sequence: TGCGCCAGCAGCCAGATCACAGGGGCAAAGACCCAGTACTTC. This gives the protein CASSQITGAKTQYF.